The next 17 T cell receptor beta chains were all read from a single sample in a study of T cell responses to AZD1222 COVID-19 vaccine. Repertoires were generated with immunoSEQ multiplex PCR, while TCRdb's copy carries only in-frame clones and drops some. The sample yields about 130,000 clones, more than 85% seen once. Material: peripheral blood, obtained on day 0 of AZD1222 vaccination. These receptors were taken from an adult in good health.

This clone occurred once. The J gene is TRBJ2-7, the V gene TRBV18; 7 bases are a match to TRBD2. V was clipped by 5 bases and J by 5 bases; unmatched bases: 9. Germline V gene sequence: CDR1 KGHSH, CDR2 LQKENI. The CDR3 extends over 14 amino acids. The CDR3 region is CASSDQRDLNEQYF. CDR3 coding DNA: TGTGCCAGCTCAGATCAGCGGGACCTTAACGAGCAGTACTTC.

The table lists this clone with a few counts. V is TRBV10-1 and J is TRBJ2-7; D is perhaps TRBD1 or TRBD2 (5 bases each). V was cut by 2 bases and J by 9 bases, with 8 bases left in between. The length of the CDR3 is 11 residues. Germline-derived CDR1 and CDR2 are WNHNN and SYGVQD (reference sequence). The CDR3 loop reads CASSEEGRQYF. The CDR3 DNA sequence: TGCGCCAGCAGTGAGGAGGGGCGGCAGTACTTC.

The chain has TRBV5-1 and TRBJ2-7; 10 nucleotides agree with TRBD2. From germline, CDR1 is SGHRS and CDR2 YFSETQ. V shed 4 bases and J 0 bases; nucleotides not matched to a gene: 7. The CDR3 runs to 16 residues. This CDR3 reads CASSVAGTSVSYEQYF. CDR3 DNA sequence: TGCGCCAGCAGCGTCGCCGGGACTAGCGTCTCCTACGAGCAGTACTTC.

This clone occurred a few times. The chain uses TRBV7-6 and TRBJ1-1, with D hard to call. The germline CDR1 and CDR2 sequences are SGHVS and FNYEAQ. The CDR3 sequence is 15 residues long. V was cut by 2 bases and J by 1 base, with 11 bases left in between. The CDR3 DNA follows: TGTGCCAGCAGCTTATTCCCGGCCGGGAACACTGAAGCTTTCTTT. Encoded protein: CASSLFPAGNTEAFF.

This chain joins TRBV6-2 or TRBV6-3 and TRBJ2-1; maybe TRBD2 (6 bases). The CDR3 sequence is 11 residues long. Germline loops: CDR1 MNHEY, CDR2 SVGEGT. Trimming removed 6 bases at V and 7 bases at J, with 7 bases between. The DNA for the CDR3 is TGTGCCAGCAGCCGGGGGAATGAGCAGTTCTTC. Translated, it gives CASSRGNEQFF.

The J gene is TRBJ2-5, the V gene TRBV2; the D is unclear. V gave up 4 bases and J gave up 7 bases, with 4 bases separating them. Germline V gene sequence: CDR1 SNHLY, CDR2 FYNNEI. The CDR3 runs to 10 residues. CDR3 residues: CASSAGTQYF. The CDR3 nucleotides read TGTGCCAGCAGTGCAGGGACCCAGTACTTC.

This clone was recorded once. The DNA of the CDR3 is TGTGCCATCAGTGAGTCAGGGGGGGCTGATTCATACTATGGCTACACCTTC. As protein: CAISESGGADSYYGYTF. The V gene is TRBV10-3, the J gene TRBJ1-2; possibly TRBD1 for D (6 bases). Germline loops: CDR1 ENHRY, CDR2 SYGVKD. The CDR3 is made up of 17 amino acids. The V and J ends lost 0 bases and 3 bases respectively, with 17 bases between them.

This rearrangement joins TRBV5-1 to TRBJ2-3, with 11 positions matching TRBD2. Germline CDR1 reads SGHRS; CDR2 reads YFSETQ. The CDR3 length is 17 residues. Trimming took 4 bases from V and 2 from J; bases not matched to a gene: 9. CDR3 region: CASSPRLAGINTDTQYF. The DNA of the CDR3 is TGCGCCAGCAGCCCGCGACTAGCGGGGATCAACACAGATACGCAGTATTTT. Combining the CDR3 with reference TRBV5-1 and TRBJ2-3 gives the whole variable domain KAGVTQTPRYLIKTRGQQVTLSCSPISGHRSVSWYQQTPGQGLQFLFEYFSETQRNKGNFPGRFSGRQFSNSRSEMNVSTLELGDSALYLCASSPRLAGINTDTQYFGPGTRLTVL.

This sequence joins TRBV7-2 and TRBJ2-2; no clear D. The ends were cut back, 0 bases at V and 1 base at J, with 6 bases in the middle. The V gene's germline CDR1 is SGHTA and CDR2 FQGNSA. CDR3 length equals 15 residues. The CDR3 sequence is CASSLAAMNTGELFF. DNA of the CDR3: TGTGCCAGCAGCTTAGCGGCTATGAACACCGGGGAGCTGTTTTTT.

The chain is built from TRBV5-6 and TRBJ1-4, with 10 bases aligning to TRBD1. The CDR3 runs 19 residues. J was trimmed by 8 bases and V by 4 bases; bases with no gene match: 20. Germline assignment: CDR1 SGHDT and CDR2 YYEEEE. CDR3 in DNA: TGTGCCAGCAGCGGGCGGCGGGACAGGGGAAACCAAGGTCACGAAAAACTGTTTTTT. This translates into CASSGRRDRGNQGHEKLFF.

This chain uses TRBV5-1 with TRBJ2-6; TRBD2 matches at 8 bases. The J segment lost 0 bases and the V segment lost 0 bases, leaving 5 bases of the junction unmatched. Germline lookup yields CDR1 SGHRS and CDR2 YFSETQ. The CDR3 has 18 residues. The DNA for the CDR3 is TGCGCCAGCAGCTTGGCCGCGGGGGGCGTCTCTGGGGCCAACGTCCTGACTTTC. Protein sequence: CASSLAAGGVSGANVLTF.

V gene TRBV9 combines with J gene TRBJ2-2, with D possibly matching TRBD1 (5 bases). This CDR3 is 14 amino acids long. The V and J ends lost 3 bases and 3 bases respectively, with 9 bases between them. Germline V CDR1 and CDR2: SGDLS, YYNGEE. In DNA form, the CDR3 reads TGTGCCAGCAGCGGGCAGGGATACACCGGGGAGCTGTTTTTT. Encoded protein: CASSGQGYTGELFF.

V usage is TRBV19 and J usage is TRBJ2-2, with TRBD1 identical over 8 bases. V dropped 10 bases and J dropped 2; count of bases not matched to a gene: 12. This CDR3 contains 16 residues. The germline V gene has CDR1 LNHDA and CDR2 SQIVND (reference sequence). DNA for the CDR3: TGTGCCACCAACAGGGGGGTCCCAATTAACACCGGGGAGCTGTTTTTT. Amino acids: CATNRGVPINTGELFF.

The chain joins TRBV18 to TRBJ2-7; 12 nucleotides agree with TRBD1. The trim removed 5 bases at V and 5 bases at J, leaving 1 base unmatched. There are 13 residues in the CDR3. Germline V CDR1 and CDR2: KGHSH, LQKENI. In nucleotides, the CDR3 is TGTGCCAGCTCAGGGACAGGGGGCCACGAGCAGTACTTC. Translating it yields CASSGTGGHEQYF.

The chain carries TRBV6-2 or TRBV6-3 and TRBJ1-1; no clear D. Trimming removed 6 bases at V and 3 bases at J, with 14 bases between. Germline lookup yields CDR1 MNHEY and CDR2 SVGEGT. The CDR3 has 14 residues. CDR3: CASSSRHRDTEAFF. The CDR3 bases are TGTGCCAGCAGCTCCCGGCACAGAGACACTGAAGCTTTCTTT.

The sample holds one count of this clone. This rearrangement joins TRBV7-3 to TRBJ2-3; 7 nucleotides match TRBD2. In germline, CDR1 is SGHTA, CDR2 FQGTGA. This CDR3 is 15 amino acids long. Germline trimming cut 1 base from V and 3 bases from J; bases unmatched to any gene: 4. DNA for the CDR3: TGTGCCAGCAGCTTAAGAGGGAGGGGAACAGATACGCAGTATTTT. It codes for CASSLRGRGTDTQYF.

The chain recombines TRBV10-1 with TRBJ1-2; tentative D call: TRBD1 (6 bases). This CDR3 is 14 amino acids long. Germline V lookup: CDR1 WNHNN, CDR2 SYGVQD (reference sequence). Trimming shortened V by 6 bases and J by 8 bases, and 19 bases separated the two germline ends. The CDR3 loop reads CASRGAPERLGYTF. The CDR3 region has the DNA TGCGCCAGCAGGGGGGCGCCAGAACGACTCGGCTACACCTTC.